This TCR beta chain was captured by sequencing in a study of blood T cell repertoires in COVID-19. Study overall: There were acute and convalescent COVID-19 samples, and they came from the United States, Italy and Spain. Sources were T cells, B-cell-depleted T cells, or PBMCs; the material itself was cDNA or gDNA.

Per the original data handling: Amplification of reference gene primers was used by the study to estimate nucleated cell counts. Some clones are missing from TCRdb's copy, which holds only in-frame ones; the method was immunoSEQ multiplex PCR. That table furnishes V, J and clone size, whereas the DNA furnished D and trimming. The sample lists approximately 14,000 clones; about 85% were seen once. This CDR3 is built from 14 residues. Germline assignment: CDR1 SQVTM and CDR2 ANQGSEA. The V gene end was trimmed by 6 bases and the J gene end by 2 bases; junction bases not matched to a gene: 5. The specimen sequenced was peripheral blood. The origin of this receptor is a human donor in a cohort sampled during active COVID-19. The rearrangement links TRBV29-1 to TRBJ2-7; 12 bases are shared with TRBD2. CDR3 in amino acids: CSVAGLAGTYEQYF. The CDR3 nucleotides read TGCAGCGTAGCAGGACTAGCGGGGACCTACGAGCAGTACTTC.